The 32 T cell receptor beta chains in this list originate from one sample, sequenced in a study of T cells in Graves' hyperthyroidism and ophthalmopathy. There were TCR beta CDR3 regions amplified from RNA transcripts. TCR CDR3 underwent first-round RT-PCR with the HTBI primer set. TCRdb itself ran the multiplex PCR reads through MiXCR, one entry per CDR3 protein. Of about 480,000 distinct CDR3 sequences detected, approximately 15% appear once; the ten largest clones hold 17%. Material: blood. These receptors all stem from a woman aged 18-30 years with Graves' hyperthyroidism.

This chain uses TRBV11-2 with TRBJ1-1; no definite D call. CDR3 length: 15 residues. Per germline, CDR1 SGHAT and CDR2 FQNNGV. The V and J ends lost 1 base and 0 bases respectively, with 9 bases between them. The CDR3 coding sequence is TGTGCCAGCAGCTTAGGTGTGGTCATGAACACTGAAGCTTTCTTT. Translation: CASSLGVVMNTEAFF.

This clonotype appeared many times. J is TRBJ2-7 and V is TRBV18, with D perhaps matching TRBD1 or TRBD2 (5 bases each). Germline values: CDR1 KGHSH, CDR2 LQKENI. Trimming took off 3 bases at V and 6 bases at J, with 9 bases between the two ends. The CDR3 is 12 residues long. The CDR3 protein is CASSPGTGEQYV. The CDR3 DNA reads TGTGCCAGCTCACCTGGGACCGGCGAGCAGTACGTC.

This clonotype was detected ten times or more. The chain is built from TRBV18 and TRBJ2-5; D call uncertain. Looked up from germline, CDR1 is KGHSH and CDR2 is LQKENI. The CDR3 runs 13 residues. Trimming stripped 4 bases from V and 2 bases from J, with 8 bases between. The CDR3 is CASSLDIQETQYF. The CDR3, as DNA: TGTGCCAGCTCACTTGACATACAAGAGACCCAGTACTTC.

In this sample, this clonotype turned up many times. CDR3: CASSMGAGAGEQYF. In DNA form, the CDR3 reads TGTGCCAGTAGTATGGGAGCGGGAGCAGGGGAGCAGTACTTC. The chain combines TRBV19 with TRBJ2-7; 8 bases map to TRBD2. CDR3 length: 14 amino acids. CDR1 and CDR2 (germline): LNHDA, SQIVND (reference sequence). V shed 3 bases and J 7 bases; nucleotides not matched to a gene: 8.

This clonotype was seen only a few times. The J gene is TRBJ2-1, the V gene TRBV24-1; no firm D call. The germline V gene has CDR1 KGHDR and CDR2 SFDVKD. This CDR3 has 16 amino acids. Trimming left V 4 bases short and J 7 bases short, with 19 bases between. CDR3 DNA: TGTGCCACCAGTGACCGCGGCCGAACCTCGTGGAATGAGCAGTTCTTC. Translating gives CATSDRGRTSWNEQFF.

This clonotype was recorded a few times. The chain uses TRBV19 and TRBJ2-1, with 9 bases fitting TRBD1. The germline CDR1 and CDR2 sequences are LNHDA and SQIVND (reference sequence). There are 16 residues in the CDR3. V lost 7 bases to trimming and J lost 1 base; unmatched junction nucleotides: 8. CDR3 in amino acids: CASTRGTGISYNEQFF. The DNA of the CDR3 is TGTGCCAGTACCCGGGGGACAGGGATTTCCTACAATGAGCAGTTCTTC.

This clonotype was counted ten times or more. The rearrangement joins TRBV20-1 to TRBJ2-1; D is possibly TRBD1 or TRBD2 (5 bases each). V was pared by 6 bases and J by 7 bases, with 13 bases between. CDR1 is DFQATT and CDR2 is SNEGSKA in the germline V gene (reference sequence). The CDR3 totals 12 residues. CDR3 sequence reads: CSAPGHRNEQFF. The CDR3, as DNA: TGCAGTGCCCCGGGGCACAGGAATGAGCAGTTCTTC.

This clonotype was found a few times. The rearrangement links TRBV24-1 to TRBJ2-5, with 9 bases lining up with TRBD2. The CDR3 spans 16 residues. Germline trimming cut 2 bases from V and 0 bases from J; bases unmatched to any gene: 3. Germline V lookup: CDR1 KGHDR, CDR2 SFDVKD. The chain's CDR3 is CATSDSTSGYQETQYF. CDR3 coding DNA: TGTGCCACCAGTGATTCTACTAGCGGGTACCAAGAGACCCAGTACTTC.

Ten or more counts support this clonotype. The rearrangement joins TRBV6-1 to TRBJ2-3; 13 bases align to TRBD2. The CDR3 is 15 residues long. Unmatched junction bases numbered 6, after V lost 6 bases and J lost 6 bases. Germline V gives CDR1 MNHNS, CDR2 SASEGT. Here the CDR3 reads CASRLAGGSSDTQYF. CDR3 nucleotides: TGTGCCAGCAGACTAGCGGGAGGGTCCTCTGATACGCAGTATTTT.

This chain connects TRBV20-1 to TRBJ2-7, with a tentative D call TRBD1 (5 bases). Per the germline V gene, CDR1 is DFQATT and CDR2 is SNEGSKA (reference sequence). The CDR3 contains 11 residues. CDR3 sequence reads: CSAAGSCEQYV. CDR3 in DNA: TGCAGTGCTGCAGGGTCCTGCGAGCAGTACGTC.

As to this clonotype: This may arise from a read error, as a much more abundant clone is one base away. The chain is built from TRBV2 and TRBJ2-2, with D possibly matching TRBD2 (6 bases). Germline CDR1 reads SNHLY; CDR2 reads FYNNEI. V lost 7 bases and J 3 bases, leaving 12 bases between the germline ends. CDR3 length: 14 residues. The CDR3 DNA is TGTGCCAGCAATTTGACGGGAGACACCGGGGAGCTGTTTTTT. It encodes CASNLTGDTGELFF.

In this sample, this clonotype turned up many times. The chain recombines TRBV2 with TRBJ2-7; D ambiguous. The CDR3 spans 15 residues. The V end lost 6 bases, the J end lost 3 bases, and 18 bases lay between the germline ends. CDR1 is SNHLY and CDR2 is FYNNEI in the germline V gene. The CDR3 sequence is CASRVQTNVYYEQYF. As DNA, the CDR3 is TGTGCCAGCAGAGTACAGACGAATGTTTACTACGAGCAGTACTTC. Filled out from reference TRBV2 and TRBJ2-7, the complete variable domain reads EPEVTQTPSHQVTQMGQEVILRCVPISNHLYFYWYRQILGQKVEFLVSFYNNEISEKSEIFDDQFSVERPDGSNFTLKIRSTKLEDSAMYFCASRVQTNVYYEQYFGPGTRLTVT.

The V gene is TRBV12-3 or TRBV12-4, the J gene TRBJ1-2, with 8 positions matching TRBD1. There are 15 residues in the CDR3. Trimming took 5 bases from V and 4 from J; bases not matched to a gene: 9. The DNA of the CDR3 is TGTGCCAGCAGTCCAGACAGGGGAAGGGTCTATGGCTACACCTTC. It is translated as CASSPDRGRVYGYTF.

This clonotype was detected many times. The chain joins TRBV20-1 to TRBJ1-1; no firm D call. CDR3 length: 13 amino acids. Trimming left V 4 bases short and J 1 base short, with 10 bases between. Germline V gives CDR1 DFQATT, CDR2 SNEGSKA (reference sequence). The CDR3 DNA reads TGCAGTGCTAAGTGGATTACGAACACTGAAGCTTTCTTT. Its translation: CSAKWITNTEAFF.

This clonotype was picked up many times. This chain uses TRBV2 with TRBJ1-1; D unclear. The CDR3 spans 12 residues. Germline values: CDR1 SNHLY, CDR2 FYNNEI. V was shortened by 9 bases and J by 7 bases, with 15 bases between the two germline ends. In DNA form, the CDR3 reads TGTGCCAGTGGGAGGTCCGGATTTGAAGCTTTCTTT. Translation gives CASGRSGFEAFF.

This clonotype showed up many times. The rearrangement joins TRBV27 to TRBJ2-5; possibly TRBD2 for D (5 bases). From germline, CDR1 is MNHEY and CDR2 SMNVEV (reference sequence). The CDR3 totals 15 residues. V lost 3 bases, J lost 4 bases, and 15 bases lay in between. The DNA for the CDR3 is TGTGCCAGCAGTTTTGGACTCAGCCGCCCAGAGACCCAGTACTTC. It codes for CASSFGLSRPETQYF.

This clonotype has ten or more counts. The chain couples TRBV19 to TRBJ2-7; D possibly corresponds to TRBD2 (5 bases). This CDR3 region has 16 residues. Germline CDR1 reads LNHDA; CDR2 reads SQIVND (reference sequence). Trimming shortened V by 0 bases and J by 3 bases, and 15 bases separated the two germline ends. Written as DNA, the CDR3 is TGTGCCAGTAGTATAGATCCTGGGAGACCACTCTACGAGCAGTACTTC. Its translation is CASSIDPGRPLYEQYF. The complete variable domain, with remaining parts taken from reference TRBV19 and TRBJ2-7, reads DGGITQSPKYLFRKEGQNVTLSCEQNLNHDAMYWYRQDPGQGLRLIYYSQIVNDFQKGDIAEGYSVSREKKESFPLTVTSAQKNPTAFYLCASSIDPGRPLYEQYFGPGTRLTVT.

This clonotype was detected many times. The rearrangement links TRBV10-1 to TRBJ2-1; D might be TRBD2 (6 bases). Germline loops: CDR1 WNHNN, CDR2 SYGVQD (reference sequence). There are 13 residues in the CDR3. V was shortened by 0 bases and J by 10 bases, with 10 bases between the two germline ends. The CDR3 DNA sequence: TGCGCCAGCAGTGAGTCAGGACTAAGGGAGCAGTTCTTC. It yields the protein CASSESGLREQFF.

This clonotype was seen a few times. The chain carries TRBV25-1 and TRBJ2-1, with D unresolved. This CDR3 is 15 amino acids long. The V gene lost 1 base and the J gene lost 0 bases, with 7 bases spanning the gap. Germline V CDR1 and CDR2: MGHDK, SYGVNS. The CDR3 coding sequence is TGTGCCAGCAGTGAATTGGCAGACTCCTACAATGAGCAGTTCTTC. Amino acid sequence: CASSELADSYNEQFF.

This clonotype has just a few counts. The chain carries TRBV29-1 and TRBJ2-2, with 8 nucleotides matching TRBD2. The length of the CDR3 is 12 residues. Germline V gene sequence: CDR1 SQVTM, CDR2 ANQGSEA. This CDR3 is CGATGGTGELFF. CDR3 nucleotide sequence: TGCGGTGCGACGGGAGGGACCGGGGAGCTGTTTTTT.

This clonotype was detected many times. The chain combines TRBV30 with TRBJ1-1; no firm D call. Germline assignment: CDR1 GTSNPN and CDR2 SVGIG (reference sequence). The V end lost 6 bases, the J end lost 5 bases, and 16 bases lay between the germline ends. The CDR3 has 13 residues. This CDR3 reads CACFGSLGTEAFF. The CDR3 nucleotides are TGTGCCTGCTTTGGGTCCTTAGGGACTGAAGCTTTCTTT.

This sequence joins TRBV30 and TRBJ2-4; 10 positions agree with TRBD2. Germline trimming cut 0 bases from V and 8 bases from J; bases unmatched to any gene: 7. This CDR3 is built from 15 residues. In germline, CDR1 is GTSNPN, CDR2 SVGIG (reference sequence). This CDR3 reads CAWSVLSAGGDIQYF. In DNA form, the CDR3 reads TGTGCCTGGAGTGTACTTTCAGCGGGGGGGGACATTCAGTACTTC.

This clonotype was observed many times. The chain has TRBV12-3 or TRBV12-4 and TRBJ1-3; D might be TRBD1 (5 bases). Trimming stripped 6 bases from V and 4 bases from J, with 13 bases between. The CDR3 consists of 14 residues. The chain's CDR3 is CASSLGAAGNTIYF. The CDR3 DNA reads as TGTGCCAGCAGCCTAGGGGCCGCGGGAAACACCATATATTTT.

This clonotype was detected many times. J is TRBJ2-1 and V is TRBV18; 9 bases agree with TRBD1. Trimming removed 6 bases from V and 8 bases from J; junction bases left unmatched: 11. Germline V gene sequence: CDR1 KGHSH, CDR2 LQKENI. CDR3 size: 15 residues. The CDR3 sequence: CASSSGTGRWDEQFF. CDR3 sequence (DNA): TGTGCCAGCTCGTCCGGGACAGGGAGATGGGATGAGCAGTTCTTC.

This clonotype has a count of ten or more. The V call is TRBV11-2, the J call TRBJ2-7, with 8 nucleotides matching TRBD1. After removal of 6 bases from V and 2 bases from J, the junction contained 3 bases not matched to a gene. Per germline, CDR1 SGHAT and CDR2 FQNNGV. CDR3 length: 13 residues. The CDR3 loop is CASSRQGTYEQYF. Here the CDR3 DNA reads TGTGCCAGCAGTCGACAGGGGACCTACGAGCAGTACTTC.

The table lists this clonotype with many counts. The genes are TRBV10-3 and TRBJ2-3; possibly TRBD1 for D (6 bases). CDR3 length: 15 amino acids. Germline V gene data show CDR1 as ENHRY and CDR2 as SYGVKD. V was shortened by 6 bases and J by 0 bases, with 13 bases between the two germline ends. The CDR3 DNA reads as TGTGCCATCAGCGAGACAGGTTCTAGCACAGATACGCAGTATTTT. It codes for CAISETGSSTDTQYF.

This clonotype has a count of ten or more. The V and J genes are TRBV11-2 and TRBJ2-5; D is perhaps TRBD2 (5 bases). CDR3 length: 16 residues. Trimming shortened V by 2 bases and J by 4 bases, and 17 bases separated the two germline ends. Germline V CDR1 and CDR2: SGHAT, FQNNGV. Written as DNA, the CDR3 is TGTGCCAGCAGCTTAAGAGGGAGAGCTAGAAGAGAGACCCAGTACTTC. Its translation: CASSLRGRARRETQYF.

This clonotype was found many times. This rearrangement joins TRBV7-2 to TRBJ1-2; D not resolved. The CDR3 covers 15 residues. Germline assignment: CDR1 SGHTA and CDR2 FQGNSA. V was trimmed by 1 base and J by 5 bases, leaving 14 bases between them. The CDR3 reads CASSLGTEYGYGYTF. The CDR3 coding sequence is TGTGCCAGCAGCTTAGGAACAGAGTACGGATATGGCTACACCTTC.

The sample holds many counts of this clonotype. This chain joins TRBV6-5 and TRBJ1-5; TRBD1 is a possible D gene (6 bases). The CDR3 length is 15 residues. V shed 2 bases and J shed 2 bases, with 10 bases lying between them. Germline CDR1 reads MNHEY; CDR2 reads SVGAGI. CDR3 region: CASSYGGAGNQPQHF. CDR3 coding DNA: TGTGCCAGCAGTTACGGGGGCGCCGGCAATCAGCCCCAGCATTTT.

Ten or more counts support this clonotype. This chain connects TRBV30 to TRBJ2-5; tentative D call: TRBD2 (5 bases). Trimming shortened V by 0 bases and J by 8 bases, and 19 bases separated the two germline ends. The CDR3 is 15 residues long. Germline V gives CDR1 GTSNPN, CDR2 SVGIG (reference sequence). The CDR3 region is CAWSVLGEKGETQYF. In DNA form, the CDR3 reads TGTGCCTGGAGTGTACTCGGGGAGAAGGGAGAAACCCAGTACTTC.

V usage is TRBV7-3 and J usage is TRBJ2-3, with 12 bases that match TRBD1. Per the germline V gene, CDR1 is SGHTA and CDR2 is FQGTGA. J was trimmed by 6 bases and V by 6 bases; bases with no gene match: 10. CDR3 size: 16 residues. DNA of the CDR3: TGTGCCAGCAGTCTCTCCGGGACAGGGGGCTTGGATACGCAGTATTTT. It specifies CASSLSGTGGLDTQYF.

The chain couples TRBV4-1 to TRBJ1-5; 8 bases fit TRBD1. The CDR3 has 16 residues. CDR1 is MGHRA, CDR2 YSYEKL, per germline. Losses at the gene ends were 1 base for V and 0 bases for J; bases not matched to a gene: 2. Written as DNA, the CDR3 is TGCGCCAGCAGCCAAGGGGACAGGAGTAGCAATCAGCCCCAGCATTTT. Translated: CASSQGDRSSNQPQHF.